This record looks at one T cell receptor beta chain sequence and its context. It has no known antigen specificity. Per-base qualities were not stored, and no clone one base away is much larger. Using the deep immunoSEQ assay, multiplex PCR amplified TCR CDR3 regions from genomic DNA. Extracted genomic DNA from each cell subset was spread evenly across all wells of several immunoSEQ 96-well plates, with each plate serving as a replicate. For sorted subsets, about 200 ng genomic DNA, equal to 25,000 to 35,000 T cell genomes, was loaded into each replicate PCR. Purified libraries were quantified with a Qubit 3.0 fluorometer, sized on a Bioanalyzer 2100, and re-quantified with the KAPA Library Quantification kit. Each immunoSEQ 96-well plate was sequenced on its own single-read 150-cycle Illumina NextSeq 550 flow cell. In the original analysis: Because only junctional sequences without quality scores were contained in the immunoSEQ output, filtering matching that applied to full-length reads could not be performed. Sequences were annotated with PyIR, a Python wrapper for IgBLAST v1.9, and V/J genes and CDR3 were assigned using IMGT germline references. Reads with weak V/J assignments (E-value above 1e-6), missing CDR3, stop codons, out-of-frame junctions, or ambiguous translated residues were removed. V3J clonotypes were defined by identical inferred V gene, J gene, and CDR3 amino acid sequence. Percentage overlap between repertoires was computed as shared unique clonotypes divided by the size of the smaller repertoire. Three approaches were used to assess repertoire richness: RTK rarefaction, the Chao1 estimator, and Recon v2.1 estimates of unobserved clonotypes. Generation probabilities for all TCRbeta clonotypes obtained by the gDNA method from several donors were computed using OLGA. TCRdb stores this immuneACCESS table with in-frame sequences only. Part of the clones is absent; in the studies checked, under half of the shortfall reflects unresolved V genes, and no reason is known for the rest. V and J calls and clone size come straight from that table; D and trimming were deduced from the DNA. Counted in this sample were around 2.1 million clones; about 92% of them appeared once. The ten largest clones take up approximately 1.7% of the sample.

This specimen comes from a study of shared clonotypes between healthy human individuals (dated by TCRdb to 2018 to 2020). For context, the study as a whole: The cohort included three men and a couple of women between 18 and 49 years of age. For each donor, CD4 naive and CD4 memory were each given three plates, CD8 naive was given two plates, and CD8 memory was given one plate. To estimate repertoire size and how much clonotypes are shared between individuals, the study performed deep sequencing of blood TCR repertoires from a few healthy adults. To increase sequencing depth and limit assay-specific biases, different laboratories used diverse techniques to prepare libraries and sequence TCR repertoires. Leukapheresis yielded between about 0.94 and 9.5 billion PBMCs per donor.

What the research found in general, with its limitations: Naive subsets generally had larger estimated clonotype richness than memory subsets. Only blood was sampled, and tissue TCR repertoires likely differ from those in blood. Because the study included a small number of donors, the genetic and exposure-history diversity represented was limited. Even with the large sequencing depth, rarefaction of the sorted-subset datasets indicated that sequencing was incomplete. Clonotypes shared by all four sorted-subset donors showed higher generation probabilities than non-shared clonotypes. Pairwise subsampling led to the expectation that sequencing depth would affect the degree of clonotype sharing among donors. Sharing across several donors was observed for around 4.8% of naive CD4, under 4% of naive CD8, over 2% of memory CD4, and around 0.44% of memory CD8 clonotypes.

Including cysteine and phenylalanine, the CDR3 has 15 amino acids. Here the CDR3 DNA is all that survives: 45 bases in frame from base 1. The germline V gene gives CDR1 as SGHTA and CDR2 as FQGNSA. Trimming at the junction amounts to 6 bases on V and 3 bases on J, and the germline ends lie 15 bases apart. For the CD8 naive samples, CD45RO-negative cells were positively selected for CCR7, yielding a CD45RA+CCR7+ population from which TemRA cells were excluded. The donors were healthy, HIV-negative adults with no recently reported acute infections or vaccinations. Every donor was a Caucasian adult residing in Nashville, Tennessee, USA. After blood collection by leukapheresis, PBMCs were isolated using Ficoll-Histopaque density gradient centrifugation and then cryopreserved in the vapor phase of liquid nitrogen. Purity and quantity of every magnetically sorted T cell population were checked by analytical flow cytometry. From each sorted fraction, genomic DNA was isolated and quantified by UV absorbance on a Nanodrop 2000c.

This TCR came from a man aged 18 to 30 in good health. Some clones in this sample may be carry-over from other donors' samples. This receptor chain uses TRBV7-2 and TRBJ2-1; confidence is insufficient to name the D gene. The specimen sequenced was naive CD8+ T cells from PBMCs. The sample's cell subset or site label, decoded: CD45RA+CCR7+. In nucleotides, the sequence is TGTGCCAGCAGTTTCGTCGACTCCCGCTACAATGAGCAGTTCTTC. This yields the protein CASSFVDSRYNEQFF.